This is a list of T cell receptor beta chains from one sample in a study of radiotherapy plus CTLA-4 blockade in lung cancer. Here immunoSEQ multiplex PCR was the method, and the copy in TCRdb shows in-frame clones only, minus some. The table shows some 80,000 clones, with around 76% occurring only once. Here the sequenced sample was peripheral blood, taken from a patient treated with radiotherapy plus ipilimumab. The receptors originated from a human donor with non-small cell lung cancer whose response to radiotherapy plus ipilimumab could not be evaluated. Some clones in this sample may be carry-over from other donors' samples. Each CDR3 is given with its conserved first and last residue. D genes are given only for firm matches. Rows give clone size only sometimes, using once, few, many, or a class for an expanded clone.

V gene	D gene	clone size	J gene	CDR3 length	CDR3 protein	CDR3 DNA
TRBV10-1	TRBD1	NA	TRBJ1-1	17	CASSEGSTGGVRTEAFF	TGCGCCAGCAGTGAGGGGAGTACAGGGGGCGTGAGAACTGAAGCTTTCTTT
TRBV9	NA	NA	TRBJ2-2	13	CASGGQPHGELFF	TGTGCCAGCGGAGGCCAGCCACACGGGGAGCTGTTTTTT
TRBV28	NA	NA	TRBJ2-7	15	CASSSGGRVGYEQYF	TGTGCCAGCAGTTCCGGGGGGCGCGTGGGCTACGAGCAGTACTTC
TRBV5-1	TRBD1	NA	TRBJ2-7	13	CASGTGDSYEQYF	TGCGCCAGCGGTACAGGGGACTCCTACGAGCAGTACTTC
TRBV2	NA	NA	TRBJ1-5	17	CASSEAPGRGNNQPQHF	TGTGCCAGCAGTGAAGCGCCGGGGAGGGGGAACAATCAGCCCCAGCATTTT
TRBV2	TRBD1	NA	TRBJ1-4	15	CASSLTGAPNEKLFF	TGTGCCAGCAGCCTAACAGGGGCCCCGAATGAAAAACTGTTTTTT
TRBV7-9	NA	once	TRBJ1-2	13	CASSFGTGFSYTF	TGTGCCAGCAGCTTTGGCACAGGATTTAGCTACACCTTC
TRBV27	NA	NA	TRBJ1-1	14	CASSFGQPNTEAFF	TGTGCCAGCAGTTTCGGACAACCGAACACTGAAGCTTTCTTT
TRBV9	NA	NA	TRBJ1-1	14	CASGPGWGNTEAFF	TGTGCCAGCGGACCCGGATGGGGCAACACTGAAGCTTTCTTT
TRBV5-1	TRBD1	NA	TRBJ2-2	16	CASSAGTGASTGELFF	TGCGCCAGCAGTGCCGGGACAGGGGCGTCCACCGGGGAGCTGTTTTTT
TRBV5-1	NA	NA	TRBJ1-3	13	CASSFDNGNTIYF	TGCGCCAGCAGCTTCGACAATGGAAACACCATATATTTT
TRBV5-6	NA	NA	TRBJ2-2	13	CASTRDFTGELFF	TGTGCCAGCACGAGGGACTTCACCGGGGAGCTGTTTTTT
TRBV7-2	TRBD1	NA	TRBJ2-3	14	CASSRRQGTDTQYF	TGTGCCAGCAGCCGAAGACAGGGTACAGATACGCAGTATTTT
TRBV7-3	TRBD1	NA	TRBJ1-1	13	CASSQSSGGGTFF	TGTGCCAGCAGCCAGTCGTCAGGGGGTGGAACTTTCTTT
TRBV10-3	TRBD1	NA	TRBJ2-2	18	CATHVIGDRGPVTGELFF	TGTGCCACCCATGTCATCGGCGACAGGGGGCCGGTCACCGGGGAGCTGTTCTTT
TRBV15	NA	NA	TRBJ2-7	15	CATSRERQGGYEQYF	TGTGCCACCAGCAGAGAGCGCCAGGGGGGCTACGAGCAGTACTTC
TRBV25-1	NA	once	TRBJ1-1	16	CASSELGEGPGTEAFF	TGTGCCAGCAGTGAATTGGGGGAGGGCCCGGGCACTGAAGCTTTCTTT
TRBV5-8	NA	NA	TRBJ2-1	17	CASSPVGGVLSYNEQFF	TGTGCCAGCAGCCCCGTAGGGGGGGTTCTCTCCTACAATGAGCAGTTCTTC
TRBV11-1	NA	NA	TRBJ2-3	15	CASSLDRERTDTQYF	TGTGCCAGCAGCTTAGACAGGGAGAGAACAGATACGCAGTATTTT
TRBV15	NA	NA	TRBJ1-2	12	CATSRDNYGYTF	TGTGCCACCAGCCGTGACAATTATGGCTACACCTTC
TRBV6-1	NA	NA	TRBJ2-2	13	CASSEAADGELFF	TGTGCCAGCAGTGAAGCCGCGGACGGGGAGCTGTTTTTT
TRBV20-1	NA	NA	TRBJ1-1	11	CSARTAFEAFF	TGCAGTGCTAGGACAGCCTTTGAAGCTTTCTTT
TRBV6-6	NA	NA	TRBJ2-3	16	CASSGAGGIGTDTQYF	TGTGCCAGCAGCGGAGCTGGGGGGATTGGCACAGATACGCAGTATTTT
TRBV5-1	NA	NA	TRBJ1-6	14	CASSLGQANSPLHF	TGCGCCAGCAGCTTGGGTCAGGCTAATTCACCCCTCCACTTT
TRBV7-3	TRBD2	medium-sized	TRBJ2-2	17	CASSSGLAGGPAGELFF	TGTGCCAGCAGCTCCGGACTAGCGGGGGGGCCGGCCGGGGAGCTGTTTTTT
TRBV4-1	NA	NA	TRBJ2-5	16	CASSPGRGGAGETQYF	TGCGCCAGCAGCCCGGGCAGGGGAGGGGCAGGGGAGACCCAGTACTTC
TRBV7-2	NA	NA	TRBJ2-7	14	CASSLGGYSYEQYF	TGTGCCAGCAGCTTAGGGGGCTACTCCTACGAGCAGTACTTC
TRBV11-2	TRBD1	NA	TRBJ1-1	15	CASSLGAGGNTEAFF	TGTGCCAGCAGCTTAGGGGCAGGGGGAAACACTGAAGCTTTCTTT
TRBV27	NA	NA	TRBJ2-7	13	CASSPTGPYEQYF	TGTGCCAGCAGTCCTACAGGGCCCTACGAGCAGTACTTC
TRBV18	TRBD1	once	TRBJ2-1	16	CASSPTTGGEYNEQFF	TGTGCCAGCTCACCGACGACAGGGGGCGAGTACAATGAGCAGTTCTTC
TRBV5-1	TRBD2	NA	TRBJ2-7	15	CASSLHGAGGYEQYF	TGCGCCAGCAGCCTACACGGGGCGGGAGGCTACGAGCAGTACTTC
TRBV19	NA	NA	TRBJ2-1	12	CASSPNRFEQFF	TGTGCCAGTAGTCCGAACAGGTTTGAGCAGTTCTTC